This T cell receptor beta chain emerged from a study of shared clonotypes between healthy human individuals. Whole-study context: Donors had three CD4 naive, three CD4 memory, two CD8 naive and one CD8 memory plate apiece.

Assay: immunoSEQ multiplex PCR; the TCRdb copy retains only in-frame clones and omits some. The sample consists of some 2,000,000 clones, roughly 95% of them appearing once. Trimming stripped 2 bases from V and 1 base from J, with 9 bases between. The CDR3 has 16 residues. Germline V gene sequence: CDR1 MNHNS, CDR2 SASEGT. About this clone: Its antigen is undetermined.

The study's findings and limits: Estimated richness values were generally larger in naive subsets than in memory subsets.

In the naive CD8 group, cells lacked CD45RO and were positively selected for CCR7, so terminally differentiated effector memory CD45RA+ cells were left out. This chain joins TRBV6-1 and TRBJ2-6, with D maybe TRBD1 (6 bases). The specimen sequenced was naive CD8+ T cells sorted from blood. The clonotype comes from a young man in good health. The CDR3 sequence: CASSESQGSGANVLTF. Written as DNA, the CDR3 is TGTGCCAGCAGTGAAAGTCAGGGGTCTGGGGCCAACGTCCTGACTTTC.